This T cell receptor (beta chain) was recovered during a study of T cell repertoires in cytomegalovirus infection. Study background: Public TCR beta signatures marked donors with CMV infection and the matching HLA. The study's findings and limits: Using cumulative public TCR beta family frequency, the authors identified those who carried CMV together with the relevant HLA. CMV-specific TCR beta clonotypes restricted by HLA-C dominated the ex vivo response.

Points on this clonotype: Its specificity is unknown.

TCRdb processed the reads anew with MiXCR; each CDR3 protein has one entry. The table shows hundreds of thousands of distinct CDR3 sequences, with approximately 7% occurring only once. The V end lost 4 bases, the J end lost 3 bases, and 15 bases lay between the germline ends. There are 14 residues in the CDR3. Germline CDR1 is SQVTM and CDR2 is ANQGSEA. The receptor was derived from a human donor in good health (CMV status not recorded). Some clones in this sample may be carry-over from other donors' samples. J is TRBJ1-1 and V is TRBV29-1; D unresolved. The sequencing input was PBMCs. The CDR3 here is CSVVLREVDTEAFF. CDR3 bases: TGCAGCGTTGTTTTGAGGGAAGTGGACACTGAAGCTTTCTTT. Filled out from reference TRBV29-1 and TRBJ1-1, the complete variable domain reads SAVISQKPSRDICQRGTSLTIQCQVDSQVTMMFWYRQQPGQSLTLIATANQGSEATYESGFVIDKFPISRPNLTFSTLTVSNMSPEDSSIYLCSVVLREVDTEAFFGQGTRLTVV.